The 28 T cell receptor beta chains in this list originate from one sample, sequenced in a study of cytomegalovirus exposure and HLA in healthy donors. The primer mix had 60 Vbeta and 13 Jbeta primers. Measured with immunoSEQ multiplex PCR; TCRdb has only the in-frame clones, and not every one. The sample gives approximately 100,000 clones, 77% of which show up once; about a tenth is in the top ten. Sequenced: PBMCs. The receptors derive from a man aged 35-49 years in good health and CMV-seropositive.

The CDR3 here is CASSQELAVRGYEQYF. The CDR3, as DNA: TGCGCCAGCAGCCAAGAACTAGCGGTGAGAGGCTACGAGCAGTACTTC. This chain links TRBV4-1 with TRBJ2-7; 8 nucleotides match TRBD2. J gave up 3 bases and V 0 bases, and 7 bases lay outside the gene matches. The length of the CDR3 is 16 residues. CDR1 MGHRA and CDR2 YSYEKL come from the germline V gene.

The CDR3 here is CATRGLSGAYEQYF. The CDR3 DNA reads TGTGCCACCCGGGGTTTAAGCGGGGCCTACGAGCAGTACTTC. The gene calls are TRBV6-6 and TRBJ2-7; 7 positions agree with TRBD2. Germline values: CDR1 MNHNY, CDR2 SVGAGI (reference sequence). The junction had 11 bases not matched to a gene; V was cut back by 10 bases and J by 2 bases. This CDR3 spans 14 amino acids.

This rearrangement joins TRBV6-1 to TRBJ2-7; no clear D gene. Trimming took 3 bases from V and 4 from J, leaving 10 bases between them. The germline V gene encodes CDR1 MNHNS and CDR2 SASEGT. CDR3 length: 13 residues. CDR3 bases: TGTGCCAGCAGTGATTCCTTCGCGTACGAGCAGTACTTC. Its translation: CASSDSFAYEQYF.

The gene calls are TRBV27 and TRBJ1-4, with D perhaps TRBD1 (6 bases). Per germline, CDR1 MNHEY and CDR2 SMNVEV (reference sequence). Deletions cut 2 bases from V and 5 bases from J, with 18 bases between. The CDR3 sequence is 17 residues long. CDR3 amino acids: CASSLMGGQGSNEKLFF. The DNA of the CDR3 is TGTGCCAGCAGTTTAATGGGCGGGCAGGGGTCCAATGAAAAACTGTTTTTT. Complete variable domain (other parts from reference TRBV27 and TRBJ1-4): EAQVTQNPRYLITVTGKKLTVTCSQNMNHEYMSWYRQDPGLGLRQIYYSMNVEVTDKGDVPEGYKVSRKEKRNFPLILESPSPNQTSLYFCASSLMGGQGSNEKLFFGSGTQLSVL.

The genes are TRBV27 and TRBJ2-7, with 7 bases lining up with TRBD1. The CDR3 sequence is 15 residues long. CDR1 is MNHEY and CDR2 is SMNVEV in the germline V gene (reference sequence). J lost 0 bases, V lost 2 bases, and 4 bases had no gene match. The CDR3 is CASSLRGTVSYEQYF. The CDR3 bases are TGTGCCAGCAGTTTAAGGGGGACAGTCTCCTACGAGCAGTACTTC.

The chain has TRBV7-9 and TRBJ1-1; D call uncertain. This CDR3 contains 14 residues. Deletions cut 2 bases from V and 1 base from J, with 8 bases between. From germline, CDR1 is SEHNR and CDR2 FQNEAQ (reference sequence). The CDR3 region is CASSLPMRNTEAFF. The DNA of the CDR3 is TGTGCCAGCAGCTTACCCATGAGGAACACTGAAGCTTTCTTT.

CDR3 nucleotides: TGTGCCAGCAGCTCGGGCATAGCGGATACGCAGTATTTT. Translating gives CASSSGIADTQYF. This rearrangement joins TRBV5-4 to TRBJ2-3; weak D call: TRBD2 (5 bases). With 3 bases removed from V and 6 bases from J, the gap between germline ends came to 11 bases. Germline values: CDR1 SGHNT, CDR2 YYREEE (reference sequence). The CDR3 has 13 residues.

This chain uses TRBV28 with TRBJ1-2; 7 positions agree with TRBD1. Trimming took 5 bases from V and 7 from J; bases not matched to a gene: 13. Germline V lookup: CDR1 MDHEN, CDR2 SYDVKM. The CDR3 spans 15 residues. The CDR3 loop is CASSETGMLISGYTF. The CDR3 DNA reads TGTGCCAGCAGTGAGACAGGGATGTTAATTAGTGGCTACACCTTC.

Written as DNA, the CDR3 is TGTGCCAGCAGCTTACCAGGGGTGGGCACTGAAGCTTTCTTT. Translating gives CASSLPGVGTEAFF. This sequence joins TRBV11-2 and TRBJ1-1, with a possible D match to TRBD1 (6 bases). V lost 2 bases to trimming and J lost 4 bases, with 11 bases between them. Germline CDR1 SGHAT, CDR2 FQNNGV. This CDR3 region has 14 residues.

Only a few counts were recorded for this clone. Compared with germline, one end of the junction differs, possibly owing to a read error. This chain links TRBV7-9 with TRBJ2-5, with 8 bases lining up with TRBD2. The CDR3 contains 16 residues. Germline CDR1 SEHNR, CDR2 FQNEAQ (reference sequence). The CDR3 reads CSSSPQVSGAPGTQYF. CDR3 nucleotide sequence: TGTTCCAGCAGCCCCCAGGTTAGCGGGGCGCCGGGGACCCAGTACTTC.

The chain uses TRBV7-2 and TRBJ2-7, with 8 nucleotides matching TRBD1. The CDR3 has 15 amino acids. With V trimmed by 5 bases and J by 0 bases, 6 bases remained unmatched. Germline V CDR1 and CDR2: SGHTA, FQGNSA. CDR3 sequence reads: CASSQDRASSYEQYF. Written as DNA, the CDR3 is TGTGCCAGCAGCCAGGACAGGGCATCCTCCTACGAGCAGTACTTC.

The chain has TRBV7-2 and TRBJ2-7; a weak D match, TRBD1 (5 bases). This CDR3 is built from 14 residues. Germline V gives CDR1 SGHTA, CDR2 FQGNSA. V was clipped by 0 bases and J by 6 bases, with 12 bases between them. CDR3 bases: TGTGCCAGCAGCTTAGCGCAACAGGCTGGCGAGCAGTACTTC. Encoded protein: CASSLAQQAGEQYF.

The J gene is TRBJ2-1, the V gene TRBV18, with D possibly TRBD2 on 5 matching bases. The V gene lost 1 base and the J gene lost 4 bases, with 11 bases spanning the gap. Germline CDR1 and CDR2: KGHSH and LQKENI. The CDR3 runs 15 residues. CDR3 amino acids: CASSPQAGAYNEQFF. DNA of the CDR3: TGTGCCAGCTCACCACAGGCGGGCGCATACAATGAGCAGTTCTTC.

J is TRBJ1-2 and V is TRBV7-2; TRBD1 agrees at 7 bases. Looked up from germline, CDR1 is SGHTA and CDR2 is FQGNSA. Germline trimming cut 5 bases from V and 4 bases from J; bases unmatched to any gene: 13. The length of the CDR3 is 16 residues. The CDR3 loop is CASSPRIRGVSYGYTF. CDR3 nucleotides: TGTGCCAGCAGCCCCCGGATCAGGGGGGTAAGCTATGGCTACACCTTC. Full variable domain (remainder filled in from reference TRBV7-2 and TRBJ1-2): GAGVSQSPSNKVTEKGKDVELRCDPISGHTALYWYRQSLGQGLEFLIYFQGNSAPDKSGLPSDRFSAERTGGSVSTLTIQRTQQEDSAVYLCASSPRIRGVSYGYTFGSGTRLTVV.

The V and J genes are TRBV7-9 and TRBJ2-7; TRBD1 aligns across 7 bases. CDR1 is SEHNR, CDR2 FQNEAQ, per germline (reference sequence). J was trimmed by 3 bases and V by 5 bases; bases with no gene match: 4. This CDR3 is built from 13 residues. DNA of the CDR3: TGTGCCAGCAGCATGCGACAGGGCTACGAGCAGTACTTC. Its protein product is CASSMRQGYEQYF.

The chain is built from TRBV9 and TRBJ2-7, with 8 bases that match TRBD1. The CDR3 is 16 residues long. Per the germline V gene, CDR1 is SGDLS and CDR2 is YYNGEE. The V gene end was trimmed by 0 bases and the J gene end by 0 bases; junction bases not matched to a gene: 5. The CDR3 DNA reads as TGTGCCAGCAGCGTAGCTCAGGGGGCATACTCCTACGAGCAGTACTTC. Translated: CASSVAQGAYSYEQYF.

CDR3 residues: CASTSLGEGTSGGRSSYNEQFF. DNA of the CDR3: TGCGCCAGCACCTCACTAGGGGAAGGGACTAGCGGGGGGAGAAGCTCCTACAATGAGCAGTTCTTC. This rearrangement joins TRBV5-1 to TRBJ2-1, with TRBD2 matching 15 bases. Unmatched junction bases numbered 19, after V lost 6 bases and J lost 0 bases. This CDR3 comprises 22 residues. Per germline, CDR1 SGHRS and CDR2 YFSETQ.

V usage is TRBV4-1 and J usage is TRBJ2-7; TRBD1 matches at 8 bases. Germline loops: CDR1 MGHRA, CDR2 YSYEKL. The V gene end was trimmed by 3 bases and the J gene end by 0 bases; junction bases not matched to a gene: 7. The CDR3 runs to 16 residues. Here the CDR3 reads CASSHLTGDFSYEQYF. In nucleotides, the CDR3 is TGCGCCAGCAGCCATCTGACAGGGGACTTCTCCTACGAGCAGTACTTC.

The chain links TRBV9 to TRBJ2-2, with D possibly being TRBD1 (5 bases). V was clipped by 2 bases and J by 7 bases, with 12 bases between them. Germline V gene lookup returns CDR1 SGDLS and CDR2 YYNGEE. The CDR3 loop spans 14 amino acids. The CDR3, as DNA: TGTGCCAGCAGCGTGGACATACCCTACGGGGAGCTGTTTTTT. Protein product: CASSVDIPYGELFF.

This chain links TRBV30 with TRBJ1-3; 9 positions agree with TRBD1. This CDR3 contains 15 residues. J gave up 4 bases and V 3 bases, and 7 bases lay outside the gene matches. Germline V CDR1 and CDR2: GTSNPN, SVGIG (reference sequence). CDR3 region: CAWSGTGSSGNTIYF. DNA of the CDR3: TGTGCCTGGAGCGGGACAGGGTCCTCCGGAAACACCATATATTTT. Variable domain in full (rest from reference TRBV30 and TRBJ1-3): SQTIHQWPATLVQPVGSPLSLECTVEGTSNPNLYWYRQAAGRGLQLLFYSVGIGQISSEVPQNLSASRPQDRQFILSSKKLLLSDSGFYLCAWSGTGSSGNTIYFGEGSWLTVV.

The chain combines TRBV4-2 with TRBJ2-5; D gene uncertain. CDR1 is LGHNA and CDR2 is YNFKEQ in the germline V gene. The ends were cut back, 4 bases at V and 4 bases at J, with 7 bases in the middle. This CDR3 spans 12 amino acids. CDR3 amino acids: CASSPSSETQYF. The CDR3 coding sequence is TGTGCCAGCAGCCCCTCCTCAGAGACCCAGTACTTC.

This clone came up once. The V and J genes are TRBV7-6 and TRBJ1-3; D not resolved. The germline CDR1 and CDR2 sequences are SGHVS and FNYEAQ. Trimming stripped 5 bases from V and 0 bases from J, with 8 bases between. This CDR3 has 14 amino acids. The CDR3 here is CASSLHGSGNTIYF. The DNA for the CDR3 is TGTGCCAGCAGCCTTCACGGCTCTGGAAACACCATATATTTT.

This rearrangement joins TRBV9 to TRBJ2-3; D remains ambiguous. CDR1 is SGDLS, CDR2 YYNGEE, per germline. The germline V and J ends were trimmed by 3 bases and 0 bases, with 11 bases remaining between them. This CDR3 has 15 residues. The CDR3 region has the DNA TGTGCCAGCAGCGGCCGCGTTTTGAGCACAGATACGCAGTATTTT. Translating gives CASSGRVLSTDTQYF.

The genes are TRBV2 and TRBJ1-4; 9 bases align to TRBD1. The CDR3 is 14 amino acids. The V and J ends lost 7 bases and 8 bases, in that order; junction bases with no gene match: 8. Looked up from germline, CDR1 is SNHLY and CDR2 is FYNNEI. The chain's CDR3 is CASTWTGEREKLFF. CDR3 in DNA: TGTGCCAGCACCTGGACAGGGGAGAGAGAAAAACTGTTTTTT.

The chain recombines TRBV7-8 with TRBJ1-3, with D possibly matching TRBD1 (5 bases). V was cut by 0 bases and J by 3 bases, with 15 bases left in between. The CDR3 totals 17 residues. Germline V gene lookup returns CDR1 SGHVS and CDR2 FQNEAQ. The CDR3 DNA follows: TGTGCCAGCAGCTTAGCAGGGGCAGGCTCGGGTGGAAACACCATATATTTT. Translating it yields CASSLAGAGSGGNTIYF.

This chain connects TRBV7-8 to TRBJ2-1; the match to TRBD1 covers 7 bases. Looked up from germline, CDR1 is SGHVS and CDR2 is FQNEAQ. CDR3 size: 13 residues. V dropped 8 bases and J dropped 5; count of bases not matched to a gene: 6. The CDR3 DNA is TGTGCCAGCGGCCGGGACAGAGACAATGAGCAGTTCTTC. It is translated as CASGRDRDNEQFF.

This clone is a singleton in its sample. This rearrangement joins TRBV28 to TRBJ2-7; TRBD1 matches 7 bases. Germline lookup yields CDR1 MDHEN and CDR2 SYDVKM. Trimming cost V 3 bases and J 2 bases; bases outside gene matches: 4. The CDR3 consists of 14 residues. CDR3 in DNA: TGTGCCAGCAGTTTGGACAGGATAGCCTACGAGCAGTACTTC. Translation: CASSLDRIAYEQYF.

The chain recombines TRBV11-3 with TRBJ2-2; 9 nucleotides agree with TRBD1. CDR1 is SGHNT and CDR2 is YENEEA in the germline V gene. The length of the CDR3 is 18 residues. V was clipped by 5 bases and J by 5 bases; unmatched bases: 15. The CDR3 loop is CASSPESRDRVWTGELFF. CDR3 coding DNA: TGTGCCAGCAGCCCTGAGTCCCGGGACAGGGTTTGGACCGGGGAGCTGTTTTTT. Filled out from reference TRBV11-3 and TRBJ2-2, the complete variable domain reads EAGVVQSPRYKIIEKKQPVAFWCNPISGHNTLYWYLQNLGQGPELLIRYENEEAVDDSQLPKDRFSAERLKGVDSTLKIQPAELGDSAVYLCASSPESRDRVWTGELFFGEGSRLTVL.